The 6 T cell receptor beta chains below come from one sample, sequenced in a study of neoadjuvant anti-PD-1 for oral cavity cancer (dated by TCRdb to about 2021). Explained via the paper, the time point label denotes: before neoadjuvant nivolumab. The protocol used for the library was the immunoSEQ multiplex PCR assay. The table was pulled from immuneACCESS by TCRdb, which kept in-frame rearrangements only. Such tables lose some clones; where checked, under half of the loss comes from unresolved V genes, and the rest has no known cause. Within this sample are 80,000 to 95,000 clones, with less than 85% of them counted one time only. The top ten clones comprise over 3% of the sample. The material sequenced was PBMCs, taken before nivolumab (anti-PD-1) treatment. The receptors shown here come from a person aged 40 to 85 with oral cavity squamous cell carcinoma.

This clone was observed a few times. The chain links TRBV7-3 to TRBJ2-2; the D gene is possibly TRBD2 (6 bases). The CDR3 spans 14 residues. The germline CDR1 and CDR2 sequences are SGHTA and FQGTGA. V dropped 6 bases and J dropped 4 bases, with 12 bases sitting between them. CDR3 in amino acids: CASSPQGGTGELFF. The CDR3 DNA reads TGTGCCAGCAGTCCCCAGGGAGGCACCGGGGAGCTGTTTTTT.

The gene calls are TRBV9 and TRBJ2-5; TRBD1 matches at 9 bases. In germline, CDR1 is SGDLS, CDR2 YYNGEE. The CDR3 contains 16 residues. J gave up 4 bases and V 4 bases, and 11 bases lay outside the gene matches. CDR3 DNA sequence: TGTGCCAGCAGCCTCAGGACAGGGGCGGATGGAGAGACCCAGTACTTC. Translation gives CASSLRTGADGETQYF.

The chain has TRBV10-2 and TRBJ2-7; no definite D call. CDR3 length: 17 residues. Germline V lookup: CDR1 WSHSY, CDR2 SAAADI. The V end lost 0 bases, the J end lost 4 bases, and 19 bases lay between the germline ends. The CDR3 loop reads CASSESLGGQTLYEQYF. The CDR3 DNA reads TGCGCCAGCAGTGAGTCCCTCGGCGGCCAGACGTTATACGAGCAGTACTTC.

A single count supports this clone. DNA for the CDR3: TGTGCCAGCAGCTTTCTATCAGGGGCCGGCACTGAAGCTTTCTTT. Protein: CASSFLSGAGTEAFF. This chain joins TRBV7-2 and TRBJ1-1, with D possibly matching TRBD1 (6 bases). The CDR3 sequence is 15 residues long. V was cut by 3 bases and J by 4 bases, with 15 bases left in between. Germline assignment: CDR1 SGHTA and CDR2 FQGNSA.

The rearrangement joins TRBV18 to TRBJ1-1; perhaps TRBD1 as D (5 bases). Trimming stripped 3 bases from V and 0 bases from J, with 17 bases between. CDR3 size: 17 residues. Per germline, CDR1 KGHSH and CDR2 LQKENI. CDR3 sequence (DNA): TGTGCCAGCTCACCCTTAGTCCCGGGACTCTTGAACACTGAAGCTTTCTTT. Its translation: CASSPLVPGLLNTEAFF. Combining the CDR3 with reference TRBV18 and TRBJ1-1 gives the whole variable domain NAGVMQNPRHLVRRRGQEARLRCSPMKGHSHVYWYRQLPEEGLKFMVYLQKENIIDESGMPKERFSAEFPKEGPSILRIQQVVRGDSAAYFCASSPLVPGLLNTEAFFGQGTRLTVV.

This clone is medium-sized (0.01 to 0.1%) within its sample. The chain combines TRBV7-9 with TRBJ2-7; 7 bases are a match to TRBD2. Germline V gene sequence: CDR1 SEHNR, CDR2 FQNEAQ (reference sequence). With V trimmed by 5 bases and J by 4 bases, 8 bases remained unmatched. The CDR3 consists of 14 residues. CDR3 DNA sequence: TGTGCCAGCAGCCACCGGGACTATACTTACGAGCAGTACTTC. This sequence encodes CASSHRDYTYEQYF.